The entry below gives a single T cell receptor beta chain sequence along with its context. Losses at the gene ends were 6 bases for V and 7 bases for J; bases not matched to a gene: 4. The length of the CDR3 is 15 residues. Per the germline V gene, CDR1 is MNHEY and CDR2 is SVGAGI. Only in-frame clones appear in the TCRdb table, and some are missing; sequencing was by immunoSEQ multiplex PCR. The repertoire holds 50,000 or so clones, with roughly 89% as singletons. This sample was included in a study of OX40 agonist ivuxolimab in advanced cancers. The chain employs TRBV6-5 and TRBJ2-1; 15 bases are shared with TRBD2. The specimen was CD4+ or CD8+ T cells sorted from blood, collected in a trial of the OX40 agonist ivuxolimab. The sequence derives from an adult with an advanced solid tumor such as melanoma, head and neck, liver or kidney cancer. For the CDR3, the DNA is TGTGCCAGCAGAGGACTAGCGGGAGGGCCAAATGAGCAGTTCTTC. As protein: CASRGLAGGPNEQFF.